This T cell receptor (beta chain) was captured by sequencing in a study of spatial heterogeneity in lung cancer. Study details: Counts of TCR transcripts in tumor regions correlated strongly with a matched bulk RNA-seq T cell module score. Mean representation of each unique TCR and UMI combination in the raw reads exceeded nine occurrences. Whole-study findings and limits: It was found that expanded intratumoral alpha and beta TCR counts tracked tumor mutation counts. Of the expanded TCRs, ubiquitous and regional counts tracked the counts of ubiquitous and regional nonsynonymous mutations, respectively. Alpha chains reached an estimated coverage of roughly 7.1% of tumor T cells, and beta chains 13% to 15%.

Via MiXCR, TCRdb re-called the 5' RACE reads, giving one row per CDR3 protein. The repertoire holds several thousand distinct CDR3 sequences, with 3% to 4% as singletons. This clonotype was detected ten times or more. Its antigen remains unidentified. Time point defined: sample taken at primary tumor resection. The germline gives CDR1 MNHNS, CDR2 SASEGT. The CDR3 loop spans 15 amino acids. V shed 1 base and J shed 0 bases, with 7 bases lying between them. This clonotype originated in a male donor with early-stage non-small cell lung cancer. The V call is TRBV6-1, the J call TRBJ2-1; D ambiguous. Here the sequenced sample was lung tumor tissue, taken at surgery. The CDR3, as DNA: TGTGCCAGCAGTGAAGTAACGAGCTCCTACAATGAGCAGTTCTTC. Protein: CASSEVTSSYNEQFF.